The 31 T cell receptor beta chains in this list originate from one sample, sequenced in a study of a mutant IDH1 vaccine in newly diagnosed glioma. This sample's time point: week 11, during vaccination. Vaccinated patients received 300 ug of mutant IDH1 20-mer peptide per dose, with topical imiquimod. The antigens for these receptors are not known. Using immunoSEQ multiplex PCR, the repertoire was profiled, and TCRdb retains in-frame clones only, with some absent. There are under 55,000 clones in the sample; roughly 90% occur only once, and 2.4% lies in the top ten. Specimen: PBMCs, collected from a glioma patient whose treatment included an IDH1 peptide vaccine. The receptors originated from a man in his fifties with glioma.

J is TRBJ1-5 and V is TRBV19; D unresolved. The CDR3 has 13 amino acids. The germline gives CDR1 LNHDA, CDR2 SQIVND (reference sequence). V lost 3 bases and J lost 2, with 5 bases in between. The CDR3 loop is CASSMGRNQPQHF. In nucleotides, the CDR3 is TGTGCCAGTAGTATGGGCCGCAATCAGCCCCAGCATTTT.

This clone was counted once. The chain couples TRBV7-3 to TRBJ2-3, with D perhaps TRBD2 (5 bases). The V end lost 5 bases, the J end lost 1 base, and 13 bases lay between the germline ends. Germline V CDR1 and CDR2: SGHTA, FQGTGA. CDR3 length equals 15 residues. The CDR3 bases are TGTGCCAGCAGCCCCACCGGACTTCGCACAGATACGCAGTATTTT. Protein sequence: CASSPTGLRTDTQYF.

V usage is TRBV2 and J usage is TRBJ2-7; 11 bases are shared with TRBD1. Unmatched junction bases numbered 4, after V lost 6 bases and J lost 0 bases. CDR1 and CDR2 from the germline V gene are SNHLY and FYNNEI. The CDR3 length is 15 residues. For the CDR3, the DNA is TGTGCCAGCAGGGACAGGGGGCTGCTCTCCTACGAGCAGTACTTC. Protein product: CASRDRGLLSYEQYF.

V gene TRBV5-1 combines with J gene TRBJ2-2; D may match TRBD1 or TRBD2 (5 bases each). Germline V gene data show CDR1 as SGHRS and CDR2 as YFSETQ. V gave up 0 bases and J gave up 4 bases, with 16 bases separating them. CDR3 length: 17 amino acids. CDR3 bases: TGCGCCAGCAGCTTGGCGACTATCCCCCAGGGCACCGGGGAGCTGTTTTTT. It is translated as CASSLATIPQGTGELFF.

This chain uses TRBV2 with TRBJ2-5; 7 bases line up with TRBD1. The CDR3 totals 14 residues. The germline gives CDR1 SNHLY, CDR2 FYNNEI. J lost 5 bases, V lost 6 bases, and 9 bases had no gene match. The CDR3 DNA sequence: TGTGCCAGCAGAGCCGGGACAGAGGTGGAGACCCAGTACTTC. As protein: CASRAGTEVETQYF.

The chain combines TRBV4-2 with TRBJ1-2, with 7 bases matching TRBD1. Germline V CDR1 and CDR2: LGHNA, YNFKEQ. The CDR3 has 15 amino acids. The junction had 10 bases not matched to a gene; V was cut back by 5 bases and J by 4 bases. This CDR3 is CASSMEGAGVYGYTF. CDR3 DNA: TGTGCCAGCAGCATGGAGGGGGCGGGCGTCTATGGCTACACCTTC.

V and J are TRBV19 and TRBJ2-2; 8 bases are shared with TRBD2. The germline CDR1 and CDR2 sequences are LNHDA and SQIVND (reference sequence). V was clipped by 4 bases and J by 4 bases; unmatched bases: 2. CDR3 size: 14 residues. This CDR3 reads CASSNGRATGELFF. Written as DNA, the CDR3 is TGTGCCAGTAGTAACGGGAGGGCCACCGGGGAGCTGTTTTTT.

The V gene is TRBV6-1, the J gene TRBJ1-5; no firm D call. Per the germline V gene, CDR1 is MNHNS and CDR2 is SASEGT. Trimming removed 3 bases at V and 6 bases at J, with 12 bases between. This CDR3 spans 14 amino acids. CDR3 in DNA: TGTGCCAGCAGTGAGAATGGTGGGTTTCAGCCCCAGCATTTT. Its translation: CASSENGGFQPQHF.

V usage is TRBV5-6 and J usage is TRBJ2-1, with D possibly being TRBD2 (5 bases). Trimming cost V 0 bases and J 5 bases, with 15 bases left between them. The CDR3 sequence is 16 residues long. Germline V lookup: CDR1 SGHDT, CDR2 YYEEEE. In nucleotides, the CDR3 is TGTGCCAGCAGCTTGGTAGCGCTACTGATGGACAATGAGCAGTTCTTC. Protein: CASSLVALLMDNEQFF.

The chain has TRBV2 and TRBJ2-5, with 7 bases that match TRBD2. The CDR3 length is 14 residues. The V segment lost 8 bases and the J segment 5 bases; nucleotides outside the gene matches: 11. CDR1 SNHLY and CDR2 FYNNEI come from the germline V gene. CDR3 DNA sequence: TGTGCCAGCCAGCCTAGTGAGGGAGGGGAGACCCAGTACTTC. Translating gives CASQPSEGGETQYF.

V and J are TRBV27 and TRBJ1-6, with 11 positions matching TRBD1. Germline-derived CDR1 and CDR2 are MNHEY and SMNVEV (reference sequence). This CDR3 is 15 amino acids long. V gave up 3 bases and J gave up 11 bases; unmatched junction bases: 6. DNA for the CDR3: TGTGCCAGCAGTTTGAGGACAGGGGGCACTACACCCCTCCACTTT. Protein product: CASSLRTGGTTPLHF.

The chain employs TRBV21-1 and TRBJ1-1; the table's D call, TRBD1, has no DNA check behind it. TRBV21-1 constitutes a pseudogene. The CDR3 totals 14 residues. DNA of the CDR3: TGTGCCAGCAGGTGTGCCACAATTCGCACTGAAGCTTTCTTT. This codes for CASRCATIRTEAFF.

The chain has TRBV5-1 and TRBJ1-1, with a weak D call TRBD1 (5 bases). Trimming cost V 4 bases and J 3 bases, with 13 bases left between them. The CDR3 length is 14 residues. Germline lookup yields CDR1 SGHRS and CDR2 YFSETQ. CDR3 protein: CASSRGNFDTEAFF. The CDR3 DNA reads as TGCGCCAGCAGCCGGGGGAATTTTGACACTGAAGCTTTCTTT.

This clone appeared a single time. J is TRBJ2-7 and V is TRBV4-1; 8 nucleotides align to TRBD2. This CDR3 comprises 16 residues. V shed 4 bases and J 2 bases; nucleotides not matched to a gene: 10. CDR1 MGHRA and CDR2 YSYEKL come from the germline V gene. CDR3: CASSPLASGLTYEQYF. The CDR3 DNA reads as TGCGCCAGCAGCCCCTTGGCTAGCGGGTTAACCTACGAGCAGTACTTC.

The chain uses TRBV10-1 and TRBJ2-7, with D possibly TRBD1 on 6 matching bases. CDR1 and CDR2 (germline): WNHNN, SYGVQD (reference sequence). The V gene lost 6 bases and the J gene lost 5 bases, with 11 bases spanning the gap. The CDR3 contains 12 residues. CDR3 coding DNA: TGCGCCAGCAGCAATAACAGGGACGAGCAGTACTTC. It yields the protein CASSNNRDEQYF.

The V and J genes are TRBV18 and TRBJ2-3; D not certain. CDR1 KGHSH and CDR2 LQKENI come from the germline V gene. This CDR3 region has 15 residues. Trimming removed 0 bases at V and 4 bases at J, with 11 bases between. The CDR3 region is CASSPPSRSSDTQYF. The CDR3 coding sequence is TGTGCCAGCTCACCACCCTCTCGTAGCTCAGATACGCAGTATTTT.

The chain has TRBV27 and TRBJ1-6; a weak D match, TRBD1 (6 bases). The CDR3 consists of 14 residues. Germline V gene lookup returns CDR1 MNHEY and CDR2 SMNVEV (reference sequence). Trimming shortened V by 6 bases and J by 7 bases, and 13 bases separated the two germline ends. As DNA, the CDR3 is TGTGCCAGCAGGCGAGGGGGTTCAAATTCACCCCTCCACTTT. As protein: CASRRGGSNSPLHF.

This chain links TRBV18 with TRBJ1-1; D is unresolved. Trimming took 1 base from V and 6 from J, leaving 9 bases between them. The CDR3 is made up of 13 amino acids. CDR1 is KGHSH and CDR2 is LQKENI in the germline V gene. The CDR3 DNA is TGTGCCAGCTCACCACAGGTGGGCCCTGAAGCTTTCTTT. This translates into CASSPQVGPEAFF.

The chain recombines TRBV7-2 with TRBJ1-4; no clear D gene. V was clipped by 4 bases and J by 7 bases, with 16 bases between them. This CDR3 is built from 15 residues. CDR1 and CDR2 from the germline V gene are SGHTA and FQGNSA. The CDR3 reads CASSSLLGRGEKLFF. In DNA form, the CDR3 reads TGTGCCAGCAGCTCGCTCCTCGGCCGGGGTGAAAAACTGTTTTTT.

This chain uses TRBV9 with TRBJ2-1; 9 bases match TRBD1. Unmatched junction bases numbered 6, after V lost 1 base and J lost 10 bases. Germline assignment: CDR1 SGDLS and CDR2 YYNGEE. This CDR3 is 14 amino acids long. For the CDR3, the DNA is TGTGCCAGCAGCGTAACAGGGGGCTCGGGCGAGCAGTTCTTC. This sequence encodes CASSVTGGSGEQFF.

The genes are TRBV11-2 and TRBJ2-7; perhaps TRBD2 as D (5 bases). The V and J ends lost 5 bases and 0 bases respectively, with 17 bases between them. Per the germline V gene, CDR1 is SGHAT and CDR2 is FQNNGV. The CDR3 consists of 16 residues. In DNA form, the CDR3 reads TGTGCCAGCAGCCCACGAGGTGGCAGCGGCTCCTACGAGCAGTACTTC. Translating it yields CASSPRGGSGSYEQYF.

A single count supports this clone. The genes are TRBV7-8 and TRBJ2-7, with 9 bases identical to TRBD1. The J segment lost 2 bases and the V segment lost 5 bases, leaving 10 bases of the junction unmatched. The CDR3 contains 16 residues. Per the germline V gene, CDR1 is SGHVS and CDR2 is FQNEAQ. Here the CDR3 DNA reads TGTGCCAGCAGCCCGCGCCCGGACAGGGGAGCCTACGAGCAGTACTTC. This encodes CASSPRPDRGAYEQYF.

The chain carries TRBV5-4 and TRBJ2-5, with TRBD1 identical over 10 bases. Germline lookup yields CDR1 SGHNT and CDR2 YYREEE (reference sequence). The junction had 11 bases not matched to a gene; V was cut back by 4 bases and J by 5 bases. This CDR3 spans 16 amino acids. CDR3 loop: CASSPPMGTGEETQYF. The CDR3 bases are TGTGCCAGCAGCCCCCCTATGGGGACAGGGGAGGAGACCCAGTACTTC.

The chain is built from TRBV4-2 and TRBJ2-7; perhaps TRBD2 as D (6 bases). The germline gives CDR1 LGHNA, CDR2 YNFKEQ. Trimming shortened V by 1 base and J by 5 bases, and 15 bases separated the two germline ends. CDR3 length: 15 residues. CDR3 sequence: CASSQAGGAGNEQYF. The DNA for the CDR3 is TGTGCCAGCAGCCAAGCCGGCGGGGCGGGGAACGAGCAGTACTTC.

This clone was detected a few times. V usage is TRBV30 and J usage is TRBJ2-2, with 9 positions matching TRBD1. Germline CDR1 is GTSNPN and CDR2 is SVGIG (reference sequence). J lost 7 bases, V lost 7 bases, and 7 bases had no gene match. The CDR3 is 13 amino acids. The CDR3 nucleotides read TGTGCCTCTCACGACAGGGGGAGCGGGGAGCTGTTTTTT. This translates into CASHDRGSGELFF.

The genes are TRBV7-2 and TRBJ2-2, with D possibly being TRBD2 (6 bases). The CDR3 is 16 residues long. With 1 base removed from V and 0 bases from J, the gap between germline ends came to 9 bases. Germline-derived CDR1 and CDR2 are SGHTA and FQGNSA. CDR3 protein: CASSLDLAPNTGELFF. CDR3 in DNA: TGTGCCAGCAGCTTAGATCTAGCGCCGAACACCGGGGAGCTGTTTTTT.

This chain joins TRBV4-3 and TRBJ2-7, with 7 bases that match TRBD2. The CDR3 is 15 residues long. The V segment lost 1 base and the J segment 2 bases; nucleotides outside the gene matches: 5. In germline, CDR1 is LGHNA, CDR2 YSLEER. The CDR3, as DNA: TGCGCCAGCAGCCAAGTGGCTAGCGGCGCCTACGAGCAGTACTTC. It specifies CASSQVASGAYEQYF.

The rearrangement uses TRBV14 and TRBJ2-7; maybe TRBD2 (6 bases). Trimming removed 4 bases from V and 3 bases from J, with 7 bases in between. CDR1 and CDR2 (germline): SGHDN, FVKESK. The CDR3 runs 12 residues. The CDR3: CASSRDFYEQYF. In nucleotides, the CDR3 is TGTGCCAGCAGCCGGGACTTCTACGAGCAGTACTTC.

The CDR3 protein is CASSYGAGGQGTEAFF. The CDR3, as DNA: TGTGCCAGCAGTTACGGGGCAGGGGGCCAGGGCACTGAAGCTTTCTTT. The chain carries TRBV6-5 and TRBJ1-1, with 8 nucleotides matching TRBD1. J lost 4 bases, V lost 2 bases, and 9 bases had no gene match. This CDR3 has 16 residues. Germline CDR1 reads MNHEY; CDR2 reads SVGAGI.

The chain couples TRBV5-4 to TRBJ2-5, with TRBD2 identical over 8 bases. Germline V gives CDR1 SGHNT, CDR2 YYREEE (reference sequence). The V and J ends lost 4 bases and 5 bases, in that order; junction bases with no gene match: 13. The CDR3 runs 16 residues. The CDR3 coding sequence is TGTGCCAGCAGCCCCTCCGGGGTAGCGGGAAGGGAGACCCAGTACTTC. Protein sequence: CASSPSGVAGRETQYF.

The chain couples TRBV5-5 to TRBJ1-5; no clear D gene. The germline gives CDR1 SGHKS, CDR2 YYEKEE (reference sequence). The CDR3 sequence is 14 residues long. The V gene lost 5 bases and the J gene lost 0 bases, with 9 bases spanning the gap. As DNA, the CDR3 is TGTGCCAGCAGTCTCCCGGGTAGCAATCAGCCCCAGCATTTT. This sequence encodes CASSLPGSNQPQHF.